These T cell receptor beta chains were read from a single sample in a study of cytomegalovirus exposure and HLA in healthy donors. Sequencing was performed with immunoSEQ multiplex PCR; in TCRdb, only in-frame clones are kept and a portion is missing. The sample shows roughly 120,000 clones, 9.5% of them seen only once. The source material was PBMCs. The receptor set was obtained from a man aged 25-45 years in good health and CMV-seronegative. CDR3s include the opening cysteine and the closing phenylalanine or tryptophan. The order of the fields is CDR3 protein, CDR3 DNA, J gene, clone size, D gene, V gene. The D gene is left open where the match is weak. For some rows the clone size is stated as once, few or many, or as a class when expanded; others skip it.

CASSPVGQGGNEQFF,TGCGCCAGCAGCCCGGTGGGACAGGGTGGCAATGAGCAGTTCTTC,TRBJ2-1,few,TRBD1,TRBV5-1
CASSQGGDRSTDTQYF,TGCGCCAGCAGCCAAGGGGGGGACAGGAGCACAGATACGCAGTATTTT,TRBJ2-3,NA,TRBD1,TRBV4-1
CASSPDSPSNQPQHF,TGCGCCAGCAGCCCGGACAGCCCTTCGAATCAGCCCCAGCATTTT,TRBJ1-5,few,NA,TRBV23-1
CASSRVAEAYEQYF,TGCGCCAGCAGCAGAGTAGCGGAGGCCTACGAGCAGTACTTC,TRBJ2-7,NA,NA,TRBV5-1
CASSPGLINEQFF,TGCGCCAGCAGCCCCGGACTGATCAATGAGCAGTTCTTC,TRBJ2-1,NA,NA,TRBV5-1
CASSLRTGGNSPLHF,TGTGCCAGCAGTCTCCGGACAGGGGGAAATTCACCCCTCCACTTT,TRBJ1-6,few,TRBD1,TRBV27
CASSLGQTDTQYF,TGCGCCAGCAGCCTGGGACAGACAGATACGCAGTATTTT,TRBJ2-3,few,TRBD1,TRBV5-1
CASSVDRYEQYF,TGTGCCAGCAGTGTAGACAGGTACGAGCAGTACTTC,TRBJ2-7,NA,NA,TRBV2
CASSDGGGKGYEQYF,TGCGCCAGCAGCGATGGTGGGGGGAAGGGATACGAGCAGTACTTC,TRBJ2-7,few,NA,TRBV5-1
CASSESAGGEQYF,TGTGCCAGCAGTGAGTCGGCAGGAGGGGAGCAGTACTTC,TRBJ2-5,NA,NA,TRBV2